One and the same sample provided the 8 T cell receptor beta chains below, sequenced in a study of T cells after yellow fever vaccination. TCRdb reprocessed the 5' RACE reads via MiXCR and lists one record per CDR3 protein. The profile shows around 590,000 distinct CDR3 sequences, 10% to 15% of them singletons. The starting material was PBMCs, obtained on the day of the yellow fever booster vaccination. Receptors originate from a man aged 25 to 45 who received the YFV17D yellow fever vaccine.

The rearrangement uses TRBV6-2 or TRBV6-3 and TRBJ2-7; 11 nucleotides agree with TRBD2. There are 20 residues in the CDR3. CDR1 is MNHEY and CDR2 is SVGEGT in the germline V gene. J gave up 4 bases and V 1 base, and 18 bases lay outside the gene matches. CDR3 nucleotide sequence: TGTGCCAGCAGTTACTTCGGAGAGGGGGCGATCCTAGCGGGAGGTTACGAGCAGTACTTC. It encodes CASSYFGEGAILAGGYEQYF.

This rearrangement joins TRBV20-1 to TRBJ2-3; 9 bases are shared with TRBD2. Germline V lookup: CDR1 DFQATT, CDR2 SNEGSKA (reference sequence). The CDR3 consists of 16 residues. V lost 6 bases to trimming and J lost 1 base; unmatched junction nucleotides: 11. The chain's CDR3 is CSALGASGMRTDTQYF. The CDR3 DNA reads as TGCAGTGCCCTCGGGGCTAGCGGGATGCGCACAGATACGCAGTATTTT.

The rearrangement links TRBV19 to TRBJ2-7; 7 bases match TRBD2. With 9 bases clipped from V and 2 bases from J, the junction kept 10 bases outside the gene matches. Germline V gene sequence: CDR1 LNHDA, CDR2 SQIVND (reference sequence). The CDR3 extends over 14 amino acids. The CDR3 reads CARCASGWTYEQYF. The CDR3, as DNA: TGTGCCAGATGCGCTAGCGGTTGGACCTACGAGCAGTACTTC.

This clonotype was found a few times. This chain connects TRBV29-1 to TRBJ1-5; weak D call: TRBD1 (5 bases). Trimming pared 4 bases from V and 4 bases from J, leaving 11 bases between. Germline-derived CDR1 and CDR2 are SQVTM and ANQGSEA. CDR3 size: 13 residues. CDR3 bases: TGCAGCGTTGGTTCAGGGATAAATCAGCCCCAGCATTTT. This sequence encodes CSVGSGINQPQHF.

To note about this clonotype: The conserved phenylalanine or tryptophan is not found at the CDR3 terminus, so this likely reflects a read error. The chain is built from TRBV5-1 and TRBJ2-6, with D perhaps assigned TRBD1 or TRBD2 (6 bases each). The CDR3 has 17 amino acids. The V end was cut by 0 bases, the J end by 0 bases, with 10 bases between. Germline CDR1 reads SGHRS; CDR2 reads YFSETQ. The CDR3 protein is CASSLGGDNSGANVLTL. The CDR3 DNA follows: TGCGCCAGCAGCTTGGGGGGGGACAACTCTGGGGCCAACGTCCTGACTTTG.

The table lists this clonotype with a few counts. V is TRBV5-1 and J is TRBJ2-7; TRBD1 agrees at 9 bases. The ends lost 4 bases at V and 6 bases at J; junction bases unmatched: 11. The CDR3 sequence is 15 residues long. CDR1 and CDR2 (germline): SGHRS, YFSETQ. CDR3 in amino acids: CASSTSGTGSLEQYF. CDR3 DNA sequence: TGCGCCAGCAGCACCTCCGGGACAGGGTCTCTCGAGCAGTACTTC.

The J gene is TRBJ2-6, the V gene TRBV20-1, with a possible D match to TRBD1 (6 bases). Germline CDR1 DFQATT, CDR2 SNEGSKA (reference sequence). The CDR3 totals 17 residues. Trimming removed 3 bases at V and 0 bases at J, with 15 bases between. The DNA for the CDR3 is TGCAGTGCTAGTGGGGGCCCTATCAGCTCTGGGGCCAACGTCCTGACTTTC. Translation: CSASGGPISSGANVLTF.

This clonotype showed up many times. This chain connects TRBV7-2 to TRBJ2-1; TRBD1 matches 8 bases. The V gene end was trimmed by 5 bases and the J gene end by 7 bases; junction bases not matched to a gene: 13. CDR3 length: 16 residues. The germline gives CDR1 SGHTA, CDR2 FQGNSA. The CDR3 is CASSNQGAIIGNEQFF. CDR3 sequence (DNA): TGTGCCAGCAGCAACCAGGGGGCGATTATCGGGAATGAGCAGTTCTTC.